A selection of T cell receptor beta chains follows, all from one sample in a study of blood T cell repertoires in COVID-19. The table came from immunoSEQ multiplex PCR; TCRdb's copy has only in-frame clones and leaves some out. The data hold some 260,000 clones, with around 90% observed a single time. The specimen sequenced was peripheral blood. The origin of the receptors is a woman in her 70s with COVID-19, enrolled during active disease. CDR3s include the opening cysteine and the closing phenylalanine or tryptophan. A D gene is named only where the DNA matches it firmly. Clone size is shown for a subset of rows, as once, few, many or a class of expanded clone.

TGCGCCAGCAGTGAGTCTATGAGGGGGCGAGGGGACCAGCCCCAGCATTTT	CASSESMRGRGDQPQHF	.	TRBV10-2	TRBD1	TRBJ1-5
TGTGCCAGTAGTATGGGCAGGGGAAGTCTTCAGCCCCAGCATTTT	CASSMGRGSLQPQHF	.	TRBV19	.	TRBJ1-5
TGTGCCAGCAGCTTATTCCCAGGGGGCGTTCCGGTCCAAGAGACCCAGTACTTC	CASSLFPGGVPVQETQYF	.	TRBV11-3	TRBD1	TRBJ2-5
TGCGCCAGCAGCTTGGGCGTCCGGGACGAGCAGTACTTC	CASSLGVRDEQYF	.	TRBV5-1	.	TRBJ2-7
TGTGCCAGCAGCCCTTTTCTCGGGGACATTCAGTACTTC	CASSPFLGDIQYF	.	TRBV3-1/TRBV3-2	.	TRBJ2-4
TGTGCCAGCAGCCCGGGACACCAACACAATCAGCCCCAGCATTTT	CASSPGHQHNQPQHF	.	TRBV3-1/TRBV3-2	.	TRBJ1-5
TGTGCCAGCAGCTCGGGCTGGACTAGCGGGAGGCGCGAGCAGTACTTC	CASSSGWTSGRREQYF	.	TRBV7-6	TRBD2	TRBJ2-7
TGTGCCAGCAGTCGCACAGGGGGCTTCACCGGGGAGCTGTTTTTT	CASSRTGGFTGELFF	.	TRBV6-6	TRBD1	TRBJ2-2
TGTGCCAGCAGTTTAGGTCGGTATAATGAAAAACTGTTTTTT	CASSLGRYNEKLFF	.	TRBV28	.	TRBJ1-4
TGTGCCAGCAGCTTAGCTCCAGGTTACGAGCAGTACTTC	CASSLAPGYEQYF	once	TRBV7-2	.	TRBJ2-7
TGCGCCAGCAGCTTGGACAGCTCGAACACCGGGGAGCTGTTTTTT	CASSLDSSNTGELFF	.	TRBV5-1	.	TRBJ2-2
TGCGCCAGCAGCTTGGTCCTTGGGGGCGGTGAGCAGTTCTTC	CASSLVLGGGEQFF	.	TRBV5-1	.	TRBJ2-1
TGCGCCAGCAGCCAAGAAGGGGACAGGGGGTATGCAACTAATGAAAAACTGTTTTTT	CASSQEGDRGYATNEKLFF	.	TRBV4-1	TRBD1	TRBJ1-4
TGTGCCAGCAGCTTCTCCGGGACAGGGTATGCACCCCTCCACTTT	CASSFSGTGYAPLHF	.	TRBV11-2	TRBD1	TRBJ1-6
TGCAGTGCTAAGACAGGGGATGAAGCTTTCTTT	CSAKTGDEAFF	.	TRBV20-1	TRBD1	TRBJ1-1
TGTGCCAGCAGTCGGGGGAGGATCACCGGGGAGCTGTTTTTT	CASSRGRITGELFF	.	TRBV25-1	.	TRBJ2-2
TGTGCCAGCAGCTCACTTAGAGGGAATGAGCAGTTCTTC	CASSSLRGNEQFF	.	TRBV11-2	.	TRBJ2-1
TGTGCCAGCAGTACCGGACAGGCTGGCTACAATGAGCAGTTCTTC	CASSTGQAGYNEQFF	.	TRBV28	TRBD1	TRBJ2-1
TGTGCCAGCAGTCCTCAGACAGGGTCAAATTCACCCCTCCACTTT	CASSPQTGSNSPLHF	.	TRBV28	TRBD1	TRBJ1-6
TGTGCCAGCACTCGAGGGGGATCGGGGGAGCTGTTTTTT	CASTRGGSGELFF	once	TRBV12-3/TRBV12-4	.	TRBJ2-2
TGTGCCAGCAGCTTGAGGACAGGGATTTCCTACGAGCAGTACTTC	CASSLRTGISYEQYF	.	TRBV7-6	TRBD1	TRBJ2-7
TGTGCCAGTAGTATCCGCCCGCAGGGGGGCACTGAAGCTTTCTTT	CASSIRPQGGTEAFF	.	TRBV19	TRBD1	TRBJ1-1
TGCAGCGTTGTCATGCCGGGAATCATGTCCGGGGAGCTGTTTTTT	CSVVMPGIMSGELFF	.	TRBV29-1	.	TRBJ2-2
TGCAGCGTTGGCCAGGGGTATGGCTACACCTTC	CSVGQGYGYTF	.	TRBV29-1	.	TRBJ1-2
TGTGCCTGGAGTGTTCAGGGTACGGGTGCGGCTTTCTTT	CAWSVQGTGAAFF	.	TRBV30	.	TRBJ1-1